This T cell receptor (beta chain) was retrieved from a study of CXCR3-negative and CXCR3-positive naive CD8 T cells. Findings of the study overall: A higher hydrophobicity marked the TRB CDR3s of CXCR3-positive naive cells versus CXCR3-negative naive cells.

CDR1 and CDR2 (germline): MNHEY, SMNVEV (reference sequence). The CDR3 is 15 amino acids. All TRB cDNA libraries came from 5' RACE performed with UMI labels. TCRdb re-called the 5' RACE reads and catalogs CDR3 proteins one per entry, DNA excluded. The specimen's table records 140,000 to 150,000 distinct CDR3 sequences. As to this clonotype: No antigen is known for it.

Within the CD8+ T cell compartment, naive cells were CD45RO-CCR7+CD27+CD95-. The chain carries TRBV27 and TRBJ2-5; TCRdb's D gene call, TRBD1, goes unchecked for lack of DNA. The source is a human donor in good health. Some clones in this sample may be carry-over from other donors' samples. Sequenced: naive CXCR3+ CD8+ T cells from blood. Subset denoted: CD45RO-CCR7+CD27+CD95- naive CD8+ T cells expressing CXCR3 (TNR3+). CDR3 in amino acids: CASSLLGQSQETQYF.